This TCR beta chain is from a study of T cell repertoires in cytomegalovirus infection. About the research overall: Public TCR beta signature analysis indicated the presence of both CMV infection and matching HLA type. Points from the study as a whole: The response measured ex vivo was dominated by TCR beta clonotypes (HLA-C-restricted and CMV-specific).

The CDR3 spans 11 residues. TCRdb re-analysed the reads in MiXCR, keeping a single row per CDR3 protein. Of about 740,000 distinct CDR3 sequences detected, under 40% appear once; the ten largest clones hold 2.5% to 3.5%. In regard to this clonotype: As yet, its antigen is unknown. The junction departs from germline at one end; a sequencing error may be responsible.

Sequencing was carried out using PBMCs. The TCR sequence derives from a human donor in good health (CMV status not recorded). Some clones in this sample may be carry-over from other donors' samples. The V call is TRBV12-3 or TRBV12-4, the J call TRBJ1-1; unclear D gene. The CDR3: CASSLEGSYLF. CDR3 nucleotides: TGTGCCAGCAGTTTAGAAGGGTCGTATCTCTTT.